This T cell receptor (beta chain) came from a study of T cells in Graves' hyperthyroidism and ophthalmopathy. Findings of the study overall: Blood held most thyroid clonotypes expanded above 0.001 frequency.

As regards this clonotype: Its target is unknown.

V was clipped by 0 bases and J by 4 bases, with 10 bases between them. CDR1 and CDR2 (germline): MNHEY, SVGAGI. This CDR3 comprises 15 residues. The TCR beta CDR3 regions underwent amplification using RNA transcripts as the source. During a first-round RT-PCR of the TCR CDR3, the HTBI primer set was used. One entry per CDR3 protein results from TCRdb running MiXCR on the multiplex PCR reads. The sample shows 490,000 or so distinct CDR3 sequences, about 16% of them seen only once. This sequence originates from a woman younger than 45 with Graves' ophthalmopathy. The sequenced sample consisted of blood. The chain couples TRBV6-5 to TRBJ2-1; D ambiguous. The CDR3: CASSYSPTFYNEQFF. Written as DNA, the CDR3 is TGTGCCAGCAGTTACTCCCCGACGTTTTACAATGAGCAGTTCTTC.